This section outlines one T cell receptor beta chain sequence together with its context. Its antigen remains unknown. This entry comes from a study of identical twins. General study points: In cord blood, abundant beta clonotypes had fewer insertions; memory showed no trend.

This CDR3 has 15 amino acids. The V gene end was trimmed by 6 bases and the J gene end by 7 bases; junction bases not matched to a gene: 8. Germline V gene sequence: CDR1 MDHEN, CDR2 SYDVKM. Using its own MiXCR run on the 5' RACE reads, TCRdb lists one record per CDR3 protein. The sample includes approximately 350,000 distinct CDR3 sequences, roughly an eighth of them seen just once. The same specimen was also included in a second study, on yellow fever vaccine responses in identical twins.

Sequenced: CD8+ T cells sorted from blood. This sequence originates from a woman between 18 and 30 years old in good health. The rearrangement uses TRBV28 and TRBJ2-3, with 12 bases aligning to TRBD2. CDR3 region: CASRHTSGRMYTQYF. The DNA of the CDR3 is TGTGCCAGCAGACACACTAGCGGGAGGATGTATACGCAGTATTTT.